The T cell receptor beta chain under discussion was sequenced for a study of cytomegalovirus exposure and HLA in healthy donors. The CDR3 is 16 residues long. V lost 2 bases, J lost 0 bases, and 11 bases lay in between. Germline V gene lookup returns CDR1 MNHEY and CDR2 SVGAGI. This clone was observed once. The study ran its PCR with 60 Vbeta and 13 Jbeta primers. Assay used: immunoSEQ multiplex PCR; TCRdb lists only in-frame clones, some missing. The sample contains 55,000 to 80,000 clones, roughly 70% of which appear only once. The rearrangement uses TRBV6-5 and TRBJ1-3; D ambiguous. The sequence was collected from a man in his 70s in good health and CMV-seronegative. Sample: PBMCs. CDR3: CASSYSERLSGNTIYF. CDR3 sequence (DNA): TGTGCCAGCAGTTACAGTGAACGACTCTCTGGAAACACCATATATTTT.